This T cell receptor (beta chain) was captured by sequencing in a study of shared clonotypes between healthy human individuals. Study-wide points: Exclusively blood specimens were collected; tissue repertoires likely differ. Larger estimated richness was generally recorded for naive subsets relative to memory subsets.

On this clone itself: Its antigen remains unidentified.

CD45RA+ naive and CD45RA-negative memory subsets were separated from CD4+ cells. The protocol was immunoSEQ multiplex PCR, while the TCRdb copy is restricted to in-frame clones and leaves out a portion. The profile shows more than 550,000 clones, around 77% of them singletons. The CDR3 is 14 residues long. V was clipped by 2 bases and J by 9 bases, with 11 bases between them. Germline V gene lookup returns CDR1 MGHDK and CDR2 SYGVNS. What was sequenced was memory CD4+ T cells sorted from blood. Indicated subset: CD45RA-negative fraction. This chain joins TRBV25-1 and TRBJ1-6, with D possibly being TRBD1 (5 bases). This TCR came from a woman under 40 in good health. The CDR3 loop is CASSEMGQGSPLHF. The CDR3 DNA sequence: TGTGCCAGCAGTGAAATGGGGCAAGGTTCACCCCTCCACTTT.